Following are 8 T cell receptor beta chains from one sample sequenced in a study of T cells after yellow fever vaccination. TCRdb analysed the 5' RACE reads with MiXCR anew, one entry per CDR3 protein. The sample has about 320,000 distinct CDR3 sequences, approximately 4% seen once; the top ten hold approximately 19%. The specimen comprised PBMCs, sampled 15 days after the yellow fever booster vaccination. Receptor source: a young man who received the YFV17D yellow fever vaccine.

This clonotype was found a few times. The chain links TRBV20-1 to TRBJ1-5, with D perhaps matching TRBD1 (5 bases). V was trimmed by 4 bases and J by 8 bases, leaving 15 bases between them. The CDR3 spans 13 residues. CDR1 is DFQATT and CDR2 is SNEGSKA in the germline V gene (reference sequence). The CDR3 DNA is TGCAGTGCTATAGGAGGGATGGGGGAGCCCCAGCATTTT. Protein sequence: CSAIGGMGEPQHF.

This clonotype came up many times. The rearrangement joins TRBV7-8 to TRBJ2-7; 9 bases agree with TRBD1. CDR1 and CDR2 (germline): SGHVS, FQNEAQ. V lost 1 base, J lost 3 bases, and 4 bases stayed unmatched. The CDR3 spans 15 residues. The CDR3 region has the DNA TGTGCCAGCAGCTTAGGGGGACAGGGCCGCTACGAGCAGTACGTC. It yields the protein CASSLGGQGRYEQYV.

At least ten counts were recorded for this clonotype. The chain couples TRBV4-3 to TRBJ1-4; 8 nucleotides line up with TRBD1. CDR1 LGHNA and CDR2 YSLEER come from the germline V gene. Losses at the gene ends were 4 bases for V and 4 bases for J; bases not matched to a gene: 2. The CDR3 covers 14 residues. DNA for the CDR3: TGCGCCAGCAGCCGGACAGGGATTAATGAAAAACTGTTTTTT. The encoded protein is CASSRTGINEKLFF.

This clonotype has at least ten counts. The chain combines TRBV6-4 with TRBJ2-6; 9 positions match TRBD1. Germline V gene sequence: CDR1 MRHNA, CDR2 SNTAGT. The CDR3 has 16 residues. V shed 4 bases and J 2 bases; nucleotides not matched to a gene: 3. The CDR3 nucleotides read TGTGCCAGCAGTGTGACAGGGGGAGCTGGGGCCAACGTCCTGACTTTC. Its protein is CASSVTGGAGANVLTF.

This clonotype was detected ten times or more. This chain uses TRBV4-2 with TRBJ2-2; 8 bases are shared with TRBD1. Germline CDR1 reads LGHNA; CDR2 reads YNFKEQ. J gave up 6 bases and V 3 bases, and 6 bases lay outside the gene matches. This CDR3 spans 15 amino acids. The CDR3 coding sequence is TGTGCCAGCAGCCAGGAGACAGGGGAGCCCGGGGAGCTGTTTTTT. Translation gives CASSQETGEPGELFF.

This clonotype has more than one count but fewer than ten. The V and J genes are TRBV7-8 and TRBJ1-2; D is unclear. The germline V gene encodes CDR1 SGHVS and CDR2 FQNEAQ. This CDR3 has 14 amino acids. V was shortened by 5 bases and J by 6 bases, with 16 bases between the two germline ends. The CDR3 protein is CASSPKWETNGYTF. CDR3 sequence (DNA): TGTGCCAGCAGCCCCAAGTGGGAGACAAATGGCTACACCTTC.

This clonotype has a handful of counts. The rearrangement uses TRBV2 and TRBJ2-2; perhaps TRBD1 as D (6 bases). Looked up from germline, CDR1 is SNHLY and CDR2 is FYNNEI. The CDR3 is made up of 14 amino acids. With 8 bases removed from V and 1 base from J, the gap between germline ends came to 11 bases. The CDR3 loop reads CASSGARNTGELFF. CDR3 DNA sequence: TGTGCCAGCTCAGGGGCGCGGAACACCGGGGAGCTGTTTTTT. The variable domain in full, with the rest retrieved from reference TRBV2 and TRBJ2-2, is EPEVTQTPSHQVTQMGQEVILRCVPISNHLYFYWYRQILGQKVEFLVSFYNNEISEKSEIFDDQFSVERPDGSNFTLKIRSTKLEDSAMYFCASSGARNTGELFFGEGSRLTVL.

J is TRBJ2-2 and V is TRBV18; the D is unclear. The length of the CDR3 is 16 residues. Looked up from germline, CDR1 is KGHSH and CDR2 is LQKENI. V was trimmed by 3 bases and J by 0 bases, leaving 11 bases between them. The CDR3 protein is CASSPPRTTNTGELFF. The CDR3 DNA sequence: TGTGCCAGCTCACCGCCCAGAACGACGAACACCGGGGAGCTGTTTTTT.